The present T cell receptor beta chain was sequenced within a study of T-cell reconstitution after alpha-beta-depleted transplantation in children. Molecular barcoding with unique molecular identifiers was used for the TCRbeta library. TCRdb fed the PCR reads into MiXCR, producing one record per CDR3 protein. This table holds 200,000 to 250,000 distinct CDR3 sequences, about 23% found once. A few counts support this clonotype. Trimming shortened V by 1 base and J by 3 bases, and 9 bases separated the two germline ends. CDR3 length equals 14 residues. Germline CDR1 reads SGHTA; CDR2 reads FQGTGA. This clonotype was obtained from a girl aged 2 to 9 with Fanconi anemia, due to receive a stem cell transplant. Source: PBMCs, taken before TCRalphabeta/CD19-depleted stem cell transplant. The rearrangement links TRBV7-3 to TRBJ2-5; maybe TRBD2 (6 bases). The CDR3 region is CASSLSGAEETQYF. DNA for the CDR3: TGTGCCAGCAGCTTAAGCGGGGCCGAAGAGACCCAGTACTTC.